What follows is one TCR beta chain and its context. Its matching antigen is unknown. PCR was performed using 60 Vbeta and 13 Jbeta primers. In the source study's methods: Later reanalysis found 75 million to 95 million unique TCR beta chains, around 10 million of them shared. Only in-frame clones appear in the TCRdb table, and some are missing; sequencing was by immunoSEQ multiplex PCR. The DNA was the basis for D and trimming; V, J and clone size are from that table. This sample has fewer than 200,000 clones, with roughly four fifths found just once. Germline assignment: CDR1 SGHRS and CDR2 YFSETQ. There are 16 residues in the CDR3. V lost 4 bases to trimming and J lost 0 bases; unmatched junction nucleotides: 7. The entry originates in a study of cytomegalovirus exposure and HLA in healthy donors. Study-level results: TCR beta chain V- and J-gene trimming was linked, in a later analysis, to a missense variant in DCLRE1C.

The chain carries TRBV5-1 and TRBJ2-3; TRBD1 aligns across 8 bases. The specimen was PBMCs. The clonotype originates from a woman between 18 and 30 years old in good health and CMV-seronegative. Here the CDR3 reads CASSTRTGRSTDTQYF. DNA for the CDR3: TGCGCCAGCAGCACCCGGACAGGGAGAAGCACAGATACGCAGTATTTT.